Reported below is one T cell receptor (beta chain). As yet, its antigen is unknown. The data belong to a study of cytomegalovirus exposure and HLA in healthy donors. Findings of the study overall: When analyzed later, a missense DCLRE1C variant was found to be linked to TCR beta V- and J-gene trimming. Common viral pathogens seemed, in a later analysis, to connect with several of the most significant clusters. The study dropped some indistinguishable V segments, TRBV6-2 and TRBV6-3 among them.

PCR employed 60 Vbeta and 13 Jbeta primers. Data came from immunoSEQ multiplex PCR; TCRdb stores just in-frame clones and leaves some out. The data contain roughly 120,000 clones, approximately 80% of them singletons. The CDR3 has 14 residues. Looked up from germline, CDR1 is SGHNT and CDR2 is YYREEE (reference sequence). Trimming at V came to 9 bases and at J to 1 base, leaving 8 bases not matched to a gene. The rearrangement links TRBV5-4 to TRBJ1-1, with 8 bases lining up with TRBD1. Sequenced material: PBMCs. The receptor was derived from a female donor in good health and CMV-seropositive. CDR3 region: CAINLDRANTEAFF. The DNA of the CDR3 is TGTGCCATCAATCTGGACAGGGCGAACACTGAAGCTTTCTTT.